This TCR beta chain emerged from a study of T cells in Graves' hyperthyroidism and ophthalmopathy. TCR beta CDR3 region amplification was performed from RNA transcripts. TCR CDR3 underwent first-round RT-PCR with the HTBI primer set. TCRdb used MiXCR to reprocess the multiplex PCR reads, holding one entry per CDR3 protein. This sample has roughly 170,000 distinct CDR3 sequences, with about 9.4% found just once. Study-wide findings and caveats: By a 13 V-J model, ophthalmopathy was set apart from stable hyperthyroidism. Most expanded thyroid clonotypes above 0.001 also appeared in blood.

This clonotype was seen many times. Its antigen is not known. Thyroid ultrasound and orbital computed tomography, with clinical symptoms and serum thyroxine and TRAb, informed diagnoses. Trimming took 6 bases from V and 6 from J, leaving 10 bases between them. CDR3 length: 12 residues. The germline gives CDR1 KGHDR, CDR2 SFDVKD. The sequenced sample consisted of blood. The TCR originated in a woman aged 18 to 35 with Graves' hyperthyroidism that later progressed to Graves' ophthalmopathy. The gene calls are TRBV24-1 and TRBJ1-2; D not certain. The DNA of the CDR3 is TGTGCCACCAGTAGCGGACGTCATGGCTACACCTTC. Translated, it gives CATSSGRHGYTF.